The T cell receptor beta chain described here comes from a study of T-cell reconstitution after alpha-beta-depleted transplantation in children. Ten or more counts support this clonotype. Using unique molecular identifiers, the investigators prepared the TCRbeta library. Each CDR3 protein gets one entry after TCRdb re-called the PCR reads with MiXCR. This sample has more than 85,000 distinct CDR3 sequences; 4.5% to 7.5% occur once, and the top ten carry 5.5% to 7%. The CDR3 spans 16 residues. The junction had 10 bases not matched to a gene; V was cut back by 2 bases and J by 3 bases. The V gene's germline CDR1 is MNHEY and CDR2 SVGEGT.

The specimen comprised PBMCs, mostly from graft donor cells, sampled 60 days after TCRalphabeta/CD19-depleted stem cell transplant. The chain has TRBV6-2 or TRBV6-3 and TRBJ2-7; 7 bases align to TRBD2. The sequence was collected from a female patient aged 2-9 years who had a stem cell transplant for Fanconi anemia, so the T cells may come from the graft donor. The CDR3, as DNA: TGTGCCAGCAGTTACGCGGGGGTATCCCTCTACTACGAGCAGTACTTC. Encoded protein: CASSYAGVSLYYEQYF.